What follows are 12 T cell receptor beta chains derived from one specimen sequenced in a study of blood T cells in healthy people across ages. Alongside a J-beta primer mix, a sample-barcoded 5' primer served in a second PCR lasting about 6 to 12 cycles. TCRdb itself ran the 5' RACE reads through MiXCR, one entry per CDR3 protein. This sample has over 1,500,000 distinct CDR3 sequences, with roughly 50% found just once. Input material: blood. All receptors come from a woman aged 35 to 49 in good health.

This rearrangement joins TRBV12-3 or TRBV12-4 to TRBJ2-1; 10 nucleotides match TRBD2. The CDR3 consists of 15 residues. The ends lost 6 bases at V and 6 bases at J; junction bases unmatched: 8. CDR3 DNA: TGTGCCAGCAGCCGGAGCGGGGGGGCCCTCAATGAGCAGTTCTTC. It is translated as CASSRSGGALNEQFF.

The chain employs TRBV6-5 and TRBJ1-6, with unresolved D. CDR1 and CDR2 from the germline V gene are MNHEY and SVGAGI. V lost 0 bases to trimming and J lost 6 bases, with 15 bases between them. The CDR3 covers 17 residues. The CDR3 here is CASSYSGSRYPNSPLHF. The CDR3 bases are TGTGCCAGCAGTTACTCTGGATCCCGGTATCCTAATTCACCCCTCCACTTT.

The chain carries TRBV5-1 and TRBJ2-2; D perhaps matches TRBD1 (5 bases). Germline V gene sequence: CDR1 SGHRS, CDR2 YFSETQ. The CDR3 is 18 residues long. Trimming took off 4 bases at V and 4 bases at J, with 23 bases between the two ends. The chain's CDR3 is CASSNHLDSLRSTGELFF. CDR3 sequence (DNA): TGCGCCAGCAGCAACCATCTCGACAGCCTGAGGTCCACCGGGGAGCTGTTTTTT. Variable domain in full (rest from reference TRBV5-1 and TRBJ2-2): KAGVTQTPRYLIKTRGQQVTLSCSPISGHRSVSWYQQTPGQGLQFLFEYFSETQRNKGNFPGRFSGRQFSNSRSEMNVSTLELGDSALYLCASSNHLDSLRSTGELFFGEGSRLTVL.

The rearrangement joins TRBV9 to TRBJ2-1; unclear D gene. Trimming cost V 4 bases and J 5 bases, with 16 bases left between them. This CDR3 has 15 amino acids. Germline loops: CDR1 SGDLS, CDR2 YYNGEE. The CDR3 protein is CASSPWADSNNEQFF. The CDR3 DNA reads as TGTGCCAGCAGCCCCTGGGCGGATTCCAACAATGAGCAGTTCTTC.

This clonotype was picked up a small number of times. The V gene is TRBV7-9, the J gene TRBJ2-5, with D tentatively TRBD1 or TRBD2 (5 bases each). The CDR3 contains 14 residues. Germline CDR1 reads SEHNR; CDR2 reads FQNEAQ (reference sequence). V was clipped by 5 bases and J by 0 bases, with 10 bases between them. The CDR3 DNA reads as TGTGCCAGCAGCCCCTGGGACCACCAAGAGACCCAGTACTTC. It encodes CASSPWDHQETQYF.

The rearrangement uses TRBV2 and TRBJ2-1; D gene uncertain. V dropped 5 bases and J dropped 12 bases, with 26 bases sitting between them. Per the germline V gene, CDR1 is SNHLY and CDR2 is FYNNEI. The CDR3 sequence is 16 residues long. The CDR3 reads CASSRGGPPFNPGQFF. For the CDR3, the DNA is TGTGCCAGCAGTAGAGGCGGCCCGCCCTTTAATCCGGGGCAGTTCTTC.

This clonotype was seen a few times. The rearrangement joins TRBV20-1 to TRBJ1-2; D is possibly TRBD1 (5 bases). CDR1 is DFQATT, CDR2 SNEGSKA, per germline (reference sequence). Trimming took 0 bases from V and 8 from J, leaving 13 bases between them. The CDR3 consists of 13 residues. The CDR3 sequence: CSARDPGFRGYTF. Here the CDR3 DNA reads TGCAGTGCTAGAGACCCAGGGTTCCGGGGCTACACCTTC.

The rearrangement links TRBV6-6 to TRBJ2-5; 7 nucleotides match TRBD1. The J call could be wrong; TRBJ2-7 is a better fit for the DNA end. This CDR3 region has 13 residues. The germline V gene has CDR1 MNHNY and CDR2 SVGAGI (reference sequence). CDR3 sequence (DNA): TGTGCCAGCAGAGGGACAGCAGAGTACGAGCAGTACTTC. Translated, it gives CASRGTAEYEQYF.

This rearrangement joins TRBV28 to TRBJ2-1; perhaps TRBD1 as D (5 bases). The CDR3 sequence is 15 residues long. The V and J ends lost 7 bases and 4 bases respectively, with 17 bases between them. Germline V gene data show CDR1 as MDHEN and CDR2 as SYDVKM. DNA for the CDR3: TGTGCCAGCACACCGCAGGGTCTTTTGTACAATGAGCAGTTCTTC. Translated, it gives CASTPQGLLYNEQFF.

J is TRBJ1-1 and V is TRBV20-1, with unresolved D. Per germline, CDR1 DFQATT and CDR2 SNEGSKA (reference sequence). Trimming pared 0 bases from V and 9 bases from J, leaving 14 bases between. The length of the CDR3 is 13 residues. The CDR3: CSAREGYGVKAFF. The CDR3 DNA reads TGCAGTGCTAGAGAAGGTTATGGGGTAAAAGCTTTCTTT.

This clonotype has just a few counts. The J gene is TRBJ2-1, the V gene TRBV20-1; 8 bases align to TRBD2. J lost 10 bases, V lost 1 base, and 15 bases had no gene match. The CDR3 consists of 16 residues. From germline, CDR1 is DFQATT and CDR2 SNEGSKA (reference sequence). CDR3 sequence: CSARGQGVLAGSEQFF. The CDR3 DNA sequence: TGCAGTGCTAGAGGCCAAGGGGTGTTAGCGGGATCCGAGCAGTTCTTC.

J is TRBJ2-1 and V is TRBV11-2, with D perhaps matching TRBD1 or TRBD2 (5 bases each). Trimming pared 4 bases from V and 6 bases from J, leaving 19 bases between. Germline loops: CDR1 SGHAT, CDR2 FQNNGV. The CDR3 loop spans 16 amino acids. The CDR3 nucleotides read TGTGCCAGCAGCTCTTTCCGGGACCGGCAAGGCAATGAGCAGTTCTTC. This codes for CASSSFRDRQGNEQFF.